The next 23 T cell receptor beta chains were all read from a single sample in a study of cytomegalovirus exposure and HLA in healthy donors. PCR amplification relied on 60 Vbeta primers (plus 13 Jbeta primers). Some clones are missing from TCRdb's copy, which holds only in-frame ones; the method was immunoSEQ multiplex PCR. The table has over 100,000 clones, 60% to 80% seen once. What was sequenced was PBMCs. The source of these receptors is a male donor in good health and CMV-seronegative.

The chain carries TRBV28 and TRBJ2-2; 13 bases match TRBD2. The length of the CDR3 is 17 residues. V dropped 2 bases and J dropped 6; count of bases not matched to a gene: 6. Germline CDR1 and CDR2: MDHEN and SYDVKM. CDR3: CASSLTSGRVRAGELFF. CDR3 bases: TGTGCCAGCAGTTTAACTAGCGGGAGGGTGCGGGCCGGGGAGCTGTTTTTT.

This chain connects TRBV19 to TRBJ1-5, with D unclear. Trimming removed 3 bases from V and 0 bases from J, with 9 bases in between. The CDR3 is made up of 15 amino acids. Germline V gene lookup returns CDR1 LNHDA and CDR2 SQIVND (reference sequence). CDR3 region: CASSITGYSNQPQHF. CDR3 bases: TGTGCCAGTAGTATTACGGGGTATAGCAATCAGCCCCAGCATTTT.

The rearrangement joins TRBV29-1 to TRBJ2-7; 9 nucleotides agree with TRBD1. The CDR3 spans 13 residues. Germline V gene sequence: CDR1 SQVTM, CDR2 ANQGSEA. V lost 6 bases to trimming and J lost 5 bases; unmatched junction nucleotides: 8. The CDR3 DNA reads TGCAGCGTGATGGACAGGGGAGGGGACGAGCAGTACTTC. It specifies CSVMDRGGDEQYF.

This chain uses TRBV10-3 with TRBJ2-3; no firm D call. This CDR3 is built from 15 residues. V lost 6 bases, J lost 1 base, and 14 bases lay in between. From germline, CDR1 is ENHRY and CDR2 SYGVKD. This chain's CDR3 is CAIRRQDGGTDTQYF. DNA of the CDR3: TGTGCCATCAGGCGTCAAGACGGAGGCACAGATACGCAGTATTTT.

The chain employs TRBV27 and TRBJ2-2, with TRBD2 matching over 13 bases. Germline V gene sequence: CDR1 MNHEY, CDR2 SMNVEV (reference sequence). Trimming cost V 6 bases and J 2 bases; bases outside gene matches: 3. CDR3 size: 16 residues. CDR3 protein: CASRGLAGLNTGELFF. As DNA, the CDR3 is TGTGCCAGCAGGGGACTAGCGGGACTAAACACCGGGGAGCTGTTTTTT.

This clone was seen more than once but under ten times. The chain combines TRBV19 with TRBJ2-7, with D maybe TRBD2 (5 bases). This CDR3 has 15 residues. CDR1 and CDR2 from the germline V gene are LNHDA and SQIVND (reference sequence). V lost 1 base and J lost 5, with 15 bases in between. CDR3 nucleotides: TGTGCCAGTAGTATAGCCCTGTTCGGGGTCCACGAGCAGTACTTC. This gives the protein CASSIALFGVHEQYF. Drawing the rest from reference TRBV19 and TRBJ2-7, the complete variable domain is DGGITQSPKYLFRKEGQNVTLSCEQNLNHDAMYWYRQDPGQGLRLIYYSQIVNDFQKGDIAEGYSVSREKKESFPLTVTSAQKNPTAFYLCASSIALFGVHEQYFGPGTRLTVT.

This clone was recorded a few times. The CDR3 coding sequence is TGTGCCAGCAGCTCACCAGGCGACAGGGCTAACTATGGCTACACCTTC. Translated: CASSSPGDRANYGYTF. The V call is TRBV9, the J call TRBJ1-2, with 7 bases lining up with TRBD1. The length of the CDR3 is 16 residues. J lost 0 bases, V lost 4 bases, and 9 bases had no gene match. The germline V gene encodes CDR1 SGDLS and CDR2 YYNGEE.

The chain recombines TRBV11-2 with TRBJ2-7; D perhaps matches TRBD1 (6 bases). Germline V gene lookup returns CDR1 SGHAT and CDR2 FQNNGV. V was clipped by 5 bases and J by 4 bases, with 15 bases between them. The CDR3 loop spans 14 amino acids. CDR3 coding DNA: TGTGCCAGCAGCCCAGCAGGGACACAGTACGAGCAGTACTTC. Amino acids: CASSPAGTQYEQYF.

This clone has more than one count but fewer than ten. The chain combines TRBV7-8 with TRBJ2-7, with TRBD1 matching 7 bases. Germline V CDR1 and CDR2: SGHVS, FQNEAQ. Losses at the gene ends were 5 bases for V and 0 bases for J; bases not matched to a gene: 7. This CDR3 contains 15 residues. CDR3 coding DNA: TGTGCCAGCAGCCCTATCAGGGACAGCTCCTACGAGCAGTACTTC. Its translation: CASSPIRDSSYEQYF.

In this sample, this clone turned up once. The chain uses TRBV28 and TRBJ2-1; TRBD2 matches at 12 bases. Germline loops: CDR1 MDHEN, CDR2 SYDVKM. The CDR3 totals 17 residues. V was clipped by 2 bases and J by 9 bases; unmatched bases: 11. CDR3 sequence (DNA): TGTGCCAGCAGTTTAGTACCCTTGAGACTAGCGGGGGTTGAGCAGTTCTTC. It is translated as CASSLVPLRLAGVEQFF.

This chain connects TRBV6-1 to TRBJ2-1; 9 bases match TRBD2. CDR1 MNHNS and CDR2 SASEGT come from the germline V gene. The junction had 9 bases not matched to a gene; V was cut back by 0 bases and J by 9 bases. The CDR3 totals 16 residues. The CDR3 nucleotides are TGTGCCAGCAGTGAAGCGCTGGGCGGGGGGGCGGGTGAGCAGTTCTTC. Amino acids: CASSEALGGGAGEQFF.

The rearrangement links TRBV18 to TRBJ2-7, with no clear D. The germline V gene has CDR1 KGHSH and CDR2 LQKENI. V was cut by 3 bases and J by 0 bases, with 12 bases left in between. The CDR3 spans 15 residues. The DNA for the CDR3 is TGTGCCAGCTCACCTAGTCTAAGCCTCTCCTACGAGCAGTACTTC. Its protein product is CASSPSLSLSYEQYF.

V usage is TRBV4-2 and J usage is TRBJ2-5; 7 positions match TRBD1. In germline, CDR1 is LGHNA, CDR2 YNFKEQ. The CDR3 runs 16 residues. V shed 3 bases, J shed 5 bases, and the junction held 12 bases outside the gene matches. CDR3 region: CASSQRKQGPGETQYF. Here the CDR3 DNA reads TGTGCCAGCAGCCAGCGAAAACAGGGGCCAGGGGAGACCCAGTACTTC.

This chain links TRBV6-6 with TRBJ1-1; TRBD1 matches 8 bases. J was trimmed by 1 base and V by 2 bases; bases with no gene match: 0. The CDR3 contains 14 residues. Germline-derived CDR1 and CDR2 are MNHNY and SVGAGI (reference sequence). The CDR3 protein is CASSYDRGNTEAFF. In DNA, the CDR3 is TGTGCCAGCAGTTACGACAGGGGGAACACTGAAGCTTTCTTT.

The rearrangement joins TRBV6-1 to TRBJ1-2; TRBD1 is a possible D gene (6 bases). Between the trimmed V and J ends, which lost 0 bases and 4 bases, there was a span of 18 bases. Germline-derived CDR1 and CDR2 are MNHNS and SASEGT. This CDR3 comprises 17 residues. The CDR3: CASSEALTGLSGYGYTF. The CDR3 coding sequence is TGTGCCAGCAGTGAAGCCCTTACAGGGTTGAGCGGCTATGGCTACACCTTC.

The chain is built from TRBV28 and TRBJ2-1; TRBD2 matches 7 bases. Looked up from germline, CDR1 is MDHEN and CDR2 is SYDVKM. The V gene end was trimmed by 3 bases and the J gene end by 5 bases; junction bases not matched to a gene: 7. CDR3 length: 15 amino acids. CDR3 DNA: TGTGCCAGCAGTTTTCATGGAGCGGGGAACAATGAGCAGTTCTTC. It encodes CASSFHGAGNNEQFF.

The chain has TRBV7-8 and TRBJ2-5; D remains unclear. V lost 5 bases, J lost 13 bases, and 14 bases lay in between. The CDR3 runs 11 residues. Germline-derived CDR1 and CDR2 are SGHVS and FQNEAQ. The CDR3 spells CASSMNSVRYF. CDR3 in DNA: TGTGCCAGCAGCATGAACTCCGTTCGGTACTTC.

On this clone itself: Additional DNA sequences in this sample encode the identical CDR3. The rearrangement uses TRBV5-1 and TRBJ1-3; D gene ambiguous. Germline CDR1 SGHRS, CDR2 YFSETQ. The CDR3 length is 16 residues. V gave up 0 bases and J gave up 0 bases, with 10 bases separating them. CDR3 bases: TGCGCCAGCAGCTTGGCCACGGGAAGCTCTGGAAACACCATATATTTT. This gives the protein CASSLATGSSGNTIYF.

This clone is a singleton in its sample. The chain combines TRBV19 with TRBJ2-3, with TRBD2 matching 9 bases. V trimming: 3 bases; J trimming: 2 bases; junction bases outside the gene matches: 3. This CDR3 has 15 residues. CDR1 and CDR2 from the germline V gene are LNHDA and SQIVND (reference sequence). The CDR3 protein is CASSMVAGATDTQYF. In nucleotides, the CDR3 is TGTGCCAGTAGTATGGTAGCGGGGGCCACAGATACGCAGTATTTT. Full variable domain (rest looked up from reference TRBV19 and TRBJ2-3): DGGITQSPKYLFRKEGQNVTLSCEQNLNHDAMYWYRQDPGQGLRLIYYSQIVNDFQKGDIAEGYSVSREKKESFPLTVTSAQKNPTAFYLCASSMVAGATDTQYFGPGTRLTVL.

This clone was seen more than once but under ten times. The CDR3 sequence: CASSSGGQGAYEQYF. The CDR3 DNA reads as TGTGCCAGCAGCTCGGGGGGACAGGGGGCCTACGAGCAGTACTTC. The chain combines TRBV5-6 with TRBJ2-7; 11 bases are a match to TRBD1. This CDR3 is built from 15 residues. Germline lookup yields CDR1 SGHDT and CDR2 YYEEEE. The junction had 4 bases not matched to a gene; V was cut back by 3 bases and J by 2 bases.

The V and J genes are TRBV27 and TRBJ2-7; 8 bases map to TRBD2. CDR3 length: 14 residues. Per germline, CDR1 MNHEY and CDR2 SMNVEV (reference sequence). V lost 3 bases to trimming and J lost 4 bases; unmatched junction nucleotides: 5. The CDR3 DNA sequence: TGTGCCAGCAGTTTCGAGAGCGGGAGTTACGAGCAGTACTTC. Its protein product is CASSFESGSYEQYF.

The V and J genes are TRBV6-4 and TRBJ2-6; maybe TRBD1 (5 bases). Looked up from germline, CDR1 is MRHNA and CDR2 is SNTAGT. This CDR3 has 19 amino acids. Trimming stripped 4 bases from V and 0 bases from J, with 19 bases between. This CDR3 is CASSANQRNDSSGANVLTF. The CDR3 DNA sequence: TGTGCCAGCAGTGCCAACCAAAGAAATGACAGCTCTGGGGCCAACGTCCTGACTTTC.

The J gene is TRBJ2-5, the V gene TRBV5-1; tentatively, D is TRBD1 (7 bases). V lost 3 bases, J lost 5 bases, and 17 bases lay in between. This CDR3 has 15 amino acids. Per germline, CDR1 SGHRS and CDR2 YFSETQ. The CDR3 is CASSSEGQKVETQYF. CDR3 in DNA: TGCGCCAGCAGCTCGGAGGGACAGAAGGTTGAGACCCAGTACTTC.